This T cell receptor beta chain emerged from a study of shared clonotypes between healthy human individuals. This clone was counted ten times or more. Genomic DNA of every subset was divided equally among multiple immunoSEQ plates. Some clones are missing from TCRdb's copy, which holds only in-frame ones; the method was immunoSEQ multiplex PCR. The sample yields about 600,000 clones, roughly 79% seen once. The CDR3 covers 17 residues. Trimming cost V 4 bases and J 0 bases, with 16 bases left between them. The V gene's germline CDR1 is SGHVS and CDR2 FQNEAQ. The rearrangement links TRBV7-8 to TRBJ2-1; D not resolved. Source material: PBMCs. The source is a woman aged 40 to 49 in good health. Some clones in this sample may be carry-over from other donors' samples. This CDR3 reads CASSSPWVASSYNEQFF. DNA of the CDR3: TGTGCCAGCAGCTCGCCTTGGGTAGCTAGCTCCTACAATGAGCAGTTCTTC.